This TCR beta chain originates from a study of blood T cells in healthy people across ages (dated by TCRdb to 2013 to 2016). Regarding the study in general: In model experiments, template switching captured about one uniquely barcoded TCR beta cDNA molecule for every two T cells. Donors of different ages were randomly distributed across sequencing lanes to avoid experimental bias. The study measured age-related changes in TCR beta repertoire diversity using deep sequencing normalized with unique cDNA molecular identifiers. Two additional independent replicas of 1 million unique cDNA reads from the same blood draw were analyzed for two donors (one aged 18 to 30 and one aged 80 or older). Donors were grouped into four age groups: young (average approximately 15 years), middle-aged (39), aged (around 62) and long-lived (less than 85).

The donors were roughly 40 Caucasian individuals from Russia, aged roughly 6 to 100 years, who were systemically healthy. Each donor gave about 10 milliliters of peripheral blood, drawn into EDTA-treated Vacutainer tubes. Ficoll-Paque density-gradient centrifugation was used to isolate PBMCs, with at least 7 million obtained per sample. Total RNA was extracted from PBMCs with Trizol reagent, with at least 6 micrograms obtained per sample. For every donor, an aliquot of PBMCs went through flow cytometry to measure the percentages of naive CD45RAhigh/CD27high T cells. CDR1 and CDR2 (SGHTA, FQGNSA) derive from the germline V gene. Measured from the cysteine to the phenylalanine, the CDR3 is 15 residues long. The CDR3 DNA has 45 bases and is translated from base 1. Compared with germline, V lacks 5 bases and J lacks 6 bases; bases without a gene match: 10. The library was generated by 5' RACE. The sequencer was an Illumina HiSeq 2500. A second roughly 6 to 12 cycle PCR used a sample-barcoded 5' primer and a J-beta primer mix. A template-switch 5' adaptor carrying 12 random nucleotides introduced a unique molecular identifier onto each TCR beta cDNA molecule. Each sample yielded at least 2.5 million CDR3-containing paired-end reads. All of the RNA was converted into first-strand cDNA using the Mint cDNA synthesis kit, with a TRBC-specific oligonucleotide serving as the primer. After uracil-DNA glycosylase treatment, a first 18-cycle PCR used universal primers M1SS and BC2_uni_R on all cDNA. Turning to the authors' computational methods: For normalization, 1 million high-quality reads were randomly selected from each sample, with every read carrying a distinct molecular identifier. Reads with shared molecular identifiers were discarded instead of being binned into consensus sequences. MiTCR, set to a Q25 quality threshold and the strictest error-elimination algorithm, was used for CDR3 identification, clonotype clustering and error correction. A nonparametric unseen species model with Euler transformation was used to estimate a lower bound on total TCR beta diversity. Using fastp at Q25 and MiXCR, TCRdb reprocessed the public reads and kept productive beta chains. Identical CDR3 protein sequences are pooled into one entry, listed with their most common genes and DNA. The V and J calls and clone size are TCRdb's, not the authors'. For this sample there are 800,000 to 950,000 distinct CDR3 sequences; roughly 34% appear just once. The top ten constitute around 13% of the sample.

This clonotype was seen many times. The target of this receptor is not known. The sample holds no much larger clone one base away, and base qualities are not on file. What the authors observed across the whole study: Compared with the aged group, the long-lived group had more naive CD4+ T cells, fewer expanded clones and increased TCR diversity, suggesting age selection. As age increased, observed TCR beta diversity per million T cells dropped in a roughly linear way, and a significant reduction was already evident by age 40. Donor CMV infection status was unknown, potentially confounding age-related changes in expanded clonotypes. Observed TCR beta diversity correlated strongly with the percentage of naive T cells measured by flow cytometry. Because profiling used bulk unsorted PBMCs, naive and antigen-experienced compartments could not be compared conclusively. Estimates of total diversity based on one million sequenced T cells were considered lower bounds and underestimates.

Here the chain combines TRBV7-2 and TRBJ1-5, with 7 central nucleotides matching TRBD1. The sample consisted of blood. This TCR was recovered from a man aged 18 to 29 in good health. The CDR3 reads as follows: CASSPSTGDVQPQHF. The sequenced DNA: TGTGCCAGCAGCCCCTCAACAGGGGATGTTCAGCCCCAGCATTTT.